A single sample gave rise to the 9 T cell receptor beta chains below, sequenced in a study of T cell responses to AZD1222 COVID-19 vaccine. Using immunoSEQ multiplex PCR, the repertoire was profiled, and TCRdb retains in-frame clones only, with some absent. The sample records around 150,000 clones, around 89% being singletons. The material sequenced was peripheral blood, taken on day 0 of AZD1222 vaccination. These receptors originate from an adult in good health.

The genes are TRBV4-3 and TRBJ1-5; weak D call: TRBD1 (6 bases). In germline, CDR1 is LGHNA, CDR2 YSLEER. The germline V and J ends were trimmed by 0 bases and 6 bases, with 15 bases remaining between them. There are 16 residues in the CDR3. The CDR3 is CASSQDSGAQGQPQHF. CDR3 bases: TGCGCCAGCAGCCAAGATTCAGGGGCACAAGGTCAGCCCCAGCATTTT.

This chain joins TRBV4-1 and TRBJ1-1; D is uncertain. The CDR3 has 16 residues. Trimming stripped 0 bases from V and 0 bases from J, with 11 bases between. CDR1 is MGHRA, CDR2 YSYEKL, per germline. CDR3 in DNA: TGCGCCAGCAGCCAAGAAGCTTTGTCGATGAACACTGAAGCTTTCTTT. This translates into CASSQEALSMNTEAFF.

The chain's CDR3 is CASLARPGANVLTF. In DNA, the CDR3 is TGTGCCAGCCTGGCCCGGCCTGGGGCCAACGTCCTGACTTTC. The chain uses TRBV2 and TRBJ2-6; D gene ambiguous. Germline V gene lookup returns CDR1 SNHLY and CDR2 FYNNEI. V lost 8 bases to trimming and J lost 2 bases, with 10 bases between them. CDR3 length: 14 residues.

Written as DNA, the CDR3 is TGTGCCATCAGTGAGATCAGGACGCCGTATGGCTACACCTTC. Amino acid sequence: CAISEIRTPYGYTF. The rearrangement uses TRBV10-3 and TRBJ1-2; D uncertain. The CDR3 has 14 amino acids. Trimming took 2 bases from V and 5 from J, leaving 12 bases between them. Germline V gives CDR1 ENHRY, CDR2 SYGVKD.

The chain uses TRBV3-1 (or the pseudogene TRBV3-2) and TRBJ2-2; 8 bases align to TRBD1. In germline, CDR1 is LGHDT, CDR2 YNNKEL (reference sequence). V lost 1 base to trimming and J lost 4 bases; unmatched junction nucleotides: 8. The CDR3 length is 17 residues. CDR3 in amino acids: CASSQGDNRGSTGELFF. The CDR3 bases are TGTGCCAGCAGCCAAGGAGACAACAGGGGGAGCACCGGGGAGCTGTTTTTT.

The gene calls are TRBV3-1 (or the pseudogene TRBV3-2) and TRBJ2-7, with D tentatively TRBD1 (5 bases). CDR3 length: 14 amino acids. Trimming removed 8 bases from V and 3 bases from J, with 17 bases in between. Germline values: CDR1 LGHDT, CDR2 YNNKEL (reference sequence). CDR3 protein: CASRASGKYYEQYF. CDR3 in DNA: TGTGCCAGCCGCGCCTCAGGGAAGTACTACGAGCAGTACTTC.

The V gene is TRBV30, the J gene TRBJ2-7; possible D gene TRBD1, 5 bases. Trimming left V 4 bases short and J 5 bases short, with 12 bases between. The germline CDR1 and CDR2 sequences are GTSNPN and SVGIG (reference sequence). CDR3 length: 12 amino acids. The CDR3 spells CAWISQGNEQYF. For the CDR3, the DNA is TGTGCCTGGATTTCCCAGGGCAACGAGCAGTACTTC.

The chain combines TRBV10-3 with TRBJ2-1, with D perhaps given as TRBD1 or TRBD2 (6 bases each). Trimming left V 0 bases short and J 2 bases short, with 14 bases between. Germline assignment: CDR1 ENHRY and CDR2 SYGVKD. CDR3 size: 17 residues. As DNA, the CDR3 is TGTGCCATCAGTGAGTCTGGGGGGCCTAGACCCTACAATGAGCAGTTCTTC. This codes for CAISESGGPRPYNEQFF.

This clone was recorded once. The genes are TRBV4-3 and TRBJ1-2; D uncertain. V was cut by 0 bases and J by 4 bases, with 12 bases left in between. This CDR3 comprises 15 residues. Per the germline V gene, CDR1 is LGHNA and CDR2 is YSLEER. This chain's CDR3 is CASSQDPGLGYGYTF. CDR3 in DNA: TGCGCCAGCAGCCAAGATCCGGGATTGGGCTATGGCTACACCTTC.